What follows are 14 T cell receptor beta chains derived from one specimen sequenced in a study of blood T cell repertoires in COVID-19. TCRdb keeps only in-frame clones here, not all; method: immunoSEQ multiplex PCR. The repertoire holds a few hundred thousand clones, with roughly nine tenths as singletons. Source material: peripheral blood. The source of these receptors is a man aged 18 to 29 who had recovered from COVID-19.

V is TRBV5-1 and J is TRBJ1-1; TRBD1 aligns across 8 bases. The J segment lost 1 base and the V segment lost 2 bases, leaving 4 bases of the junction unmatched. This CDR3 spans 15 amino acids. Germline loops: CDR1 SGHRS, CDR2 YFSETQ. The CDR3 coding sequence is TGCGCCAGCAGCTTATCCGGGACAGGGAACACTGAAGCTTTCTTT. Residues: CASSLSGTGNTEAFF.

The DNA for the CDR3 is TGTGCCAGCAGCCGTCCTGTCAGCGGGGGCCGAGAGACCCAGTACTTC. Protein: CASSRPVSGGRETQYF. The V call is TRBV11-2, the J call TRBJ2-5, with 8 bases fitting TRBD2. The trim removed 5 bases at V and 4 bases at J, leaving 12 bases unmatched. The CDR3 has 16 residues. Germline CDR1 reads SGHAT; CDR2 reads FQNNGV.

The count of this clone is one. V is TRBV5-5 and J is TRBJ2-1; 9 nucleotides match TRBD2. Trimming removed 0 bases from V and 8 bases from J; junction bases left unmatched: 3. Germline CDR1 is SGHKS and CDR2 is YYEKEE (reference sequence). There are 14 residues in the CDR3. In DNA, the CDR3 is TGTGCCAGCAGCTTGGGCGGGAGGGGTGATGAGCAGTTCTTC. Amino acid sequence: CASSLGGRGDEQFF.

This sequence joins TRBV7-2 and TRBJ1-2; unclear D gene. This CDR3 comprises 15 residues. The germline V gene has CDR1 SGHTA and CDR2 FQGNSA. V was trimmed by 4 bases and J by 3 bases, leaving 15 bases between them. The CDR3 protein is CASSSLGDVHYGYTF. The CDR3 nucleotides read TGTGCCAGCAGCTCGCTCGGGGATGTCCACTATGGCTACACCTTC.

This sequence joins TRBV12-5 and TRBJ1-6, with 7 bases fitting TRBD1. Germline V gene data show CDR1 as LGHNT and CDR2 as FRNRAP. The trim removed 2 bases at V and 4 bases at J, leaving 11 bases unmatched. The CDR3 covers 18 residues. The CDR3 is CASGLNGQAIQYNSPLHF. The CDR3 DNA is TGTGCTAGTGGTTTGAACGGACAGGCGATACAATATAATTCACCCCTCCACTTT.

The chain has TRBV18 and TRBJ2-3; maybe TRBD2 (5 bases). V was pared by 5 bases and J by 4 bases, with 19 bases between. Germline assignment: CDR1 KGHSH and CDR2 LQKENI. This CDR3 has 16 residues. In nucleotides, the CDR3 is TGTGCCAGCTCATCGTTGGCACTAGAAAGTGCAGATACGCAGTATTTT. Its protein is CASSSLALESADTQYF.

The CDR3 here is CASSDHYTEAFF. The DNA for the CDR3 is TGCGCCAGCAGTGACCATTACACTGAAGCTTTCTTT. This chain connects TRBV10-1 to TRBJ1-1; D is unclear. The CDR3 contains 12 residues. Trimming pared 3 bases from V and 3 bases from J, leaving 5 bases between. Germline V gives CDR1 WNHNN, CDR2 SYGVQD (reference sequence).

This sequence joins TRBV5-6 and TRBJ1-2; D is undetermined. The CDR3 extends over 11 amino acids. The V and J ends lost 0 bases and 10 bases respectively, with 7 bases between them. Germline-derived CDR1 and CDR2 are SGHDT and YYEEEE. The CDR3 sequence is CASSLEQSYTF. The DNA for the CDR3 is TGTGCCAGCAGCTTGGAACAGTCCTACACCTTC.

This chain connects TRBV12-3 or TRBV12-4 to TRBJ1-2, with TRBD1 as a possible D gene (6 bases). CDR3 length: 13 amino acids. Trimming cost V 6 bases and J 6 bases, with 14 bases left between them. The CDR3 spells CASRIHRADGYTF. CDR3 DNA: TGTGCCAGCAGGATACACAGGGCGGATGGCTACACCTTC.

The chain has TRBV10-3 and TRBJ2-3; maybe TRBD1 (5 bases). Germline V gene sequence: CDR1 ENHRY, CDR2 SYGVKD. The CDR3 runs 12 residues. V dropped 7 bases and J dropped 2 bases, with 7 bases sitting between them. The CDR3 DNA sequence: TGTGCCATCAAGGACACCACAGATACGCAGTATTTT. It encodes CAIKDTTDTQYF.

The rearrangement uses TRBV5-5 and TRBJ2-7; 9 nucleotides align to TRBD1. V trimming: 4 bases; J trimming: 8 bases; junction bases outside the gene matches: 7. CDR1 is SGHKS, CDR2 YYEKEE, per germline (reference sequence). This CDR3 is 13 amino acids long. The CDR3 DNA reads as TGTGCCAGCAGCGGGACAGGGCTCGTTCAGCAGTACTTC. Protein product: CASSGTGLVQQYF.

The chain has TRBV18 and TRBJ2-5, with a weak D call TRBD1 (6 bases). Germline V gene lookup returns CDR1 KGHSH and CDR2 LQKENI. The V gene lost 3 bases and the J gene lost 4 bases, with 12 bases spanning the gap. The CDR3 covers 14 residues. The CDR3 nucleotides are TGTGCCAGCTCACCGCAGACAGGAGCAGAGACCCAGTACTTC. Its protein product is CASSPQTGAETQYF. Drawing the rest from reference TRBV18 and TRBJ2-5, the complete variable domain is NAGVMQNPRHLVRRRGQEARLRCSPMKGHSHVYWYRQLPEEGLKFMVYLQKENIIDESGMPKERFSAEFPKEGPSILRIQQVVRGDSAAYFCASSPQTGAETQYFGPGTRLLVL.

The rearrangement joins TRBV7-8 to TRBJ2-2, with D uncertain. CDR3 size: 13 residues. V lost 1 base, J lost 8 bases, and 8 bases lay in between. Germline lookup yields CDR1 SGHVS and CDR2 FQNEAQ. CDR3 coding DNA: TGTGCCAGCAGCTTAGTCCCCGGGGGGGAGCTGTTTTTT. It is translated as CASSLVPGGELFF.

In its sample, this clone was seen a few times. This sequence joins TRBV7-8 and TRBJ1-4, with D maybe TRBD1 (5 bases). CDR3 length equals 16 residues. V was trimmed by 2 bases and J by 5 bases, leaving 15 bases between them. In germline, CDR1 is SGHVS, CDR2 FQNEAQ. CDR3 DNA sequence: TGTGCCAGCAGCTTATTAATATTGACAGAAAATGAAAAACTGTTTTTT. Its translation is CASSLLILTENEKLFF. Drawing the rest from reference TRBV7-8 and TRBJ1-4, the complete variable domain is GAGVSQSPRYKVAKRGQDVALRCDPISGHVSLFWYQQALGQGPEFLTYFQNEAQLDKSGLPSDRFFAERPEGSVSTLKIQRTQQEDSAVYLCASSLLILTENEKLFFGSGTQLSVL.